Given below is one T cell receptor (beta chain) in context. Its specific antigen is unknown. Base qualities are not recorded, but no much larger clone differs from it by a single base. The trial excluded patients who had a history of autoimmune disease or were on systemic immunosuppression. Peripheral blood for TCR sequencing was collected from all dose cohorts at baseline, on cycle 4 day 1, and on cycle 7 day 1. Samples came from an open-label, multicenter, first-in-human phase I dose-escalation trial of ivuxolimab. Adults with locally advanced or metastatic melanoma, renal cell carcinoma, hepatocellular carcinoma or head and neck squamous cell carcinoma were enrolled in the trial. CD4+ and CD8+ T cells were sorted separately from peripheral blood before TCR sequencing. The CDR3 goes from the cysteine to the phenylalanine over 14 residues. The DNA shown is the 42-base CDR3, in frame from base 1. CDR1 and CDR2 are read off the germline V gene as MNHEY and SVGAGI. Here V drops 6 bases and J drops 2 bases, and the junction holds 5 bases not matched to any gene.

This sample stems from a study of OX40 agonist ivuxolimab in advanced cancers. With respect to the entire study: Ivuxolimab was a fully human IgG2 agonistic monoclonal antibody targeting the costimulatory receptor OX40 (CD134). The paper reports the monotherapy dose-escalation portion (N of about 54 patients) of the phase I ivuxolimab trial. Intravenous ivuxolimab was administered to patients every 2 weeks at six dose levels: 0.01, 0.1, 0.3, 1.5, 3 and 10 mg/kg. Of the approximately 54 patients in dose escalation, some 19 had hepatocellular carcinoma, around 15 had melanoma, 9 had renal cell carcinoma and 9 had head and neck cancer. In the dose-escalation cohort, around four fifths of patients were male, and the mean age was approximately 60 years, with a range of 23 to 79. Three dose-escalation patients achieved partial responses, one with hepatocellular carcinoma and two with cutaneous melanoma. Patients were allowed to have had prior anti-PD-1, anti-PD-L1 or anti-CTLA-4 therapy, and 30% to 50% of the dose-escalation patients had previously received checkpoint inhibitors. The purpose of peripheral TCRbeta sequencing was to test whether ivuxolimab changed TCR sequence diversity and led to clonal T-cell expansion. Overall results and qualifications from the work: Low levels of normalized T-cell clonal expansion were also seen in some patients who did not respond. Clonal expansion of both CD4+ and CD8+ blood T cells was observed from baseline to week 6 at doses 0.1 to 3.0 mg/kg. After ivuxolimab, more expanded clones were found on average in CD8+ T cells than in CD4+ T cells. Which antigens the clonally expanded peripheral T cells were specific for was not determined. Partial responders in the 0.1-3.0 mg/kg groups had among the lowest normalized peripheral clonal expansion, especially among CD8+ T cells.

To sequence the TCRbeta CDR3 region, genomic DNA was isolated from the sorted cells. The immunoSEQ Assay was used for sequencing of TCRbeta CDR3 regions. This is the immuneACCESS table as TCRdb keeps it, with only in-frame sequences that have V and J called. A part of the clones is gone; compared with another copy, unresolved V genes explain less than half, and the rest is unexplained. The sample contains around 70,000 clones, 88% of them found a single time. The ten largest clonotypes hold 2.5% to 3.5% of the sample. The sequence derives from an adult with an advanced solid tumor such as melanoma, head and neck, liver or kidney cancer. The sequencing used CD4+ or CD8+ T cells sorted from blood, collected in a trial of the OX40 agonist ivuxolimab. This sequence uses TRBV6-5 and TRBJ1-2, with 8 bases matching TRBD1. This receptor carries the CDR3 CASRKDRVNYGYTF. The bases are TGTGCCAGCAGAAAGGACAGGGTGAACTATGGCTACACCTTC.